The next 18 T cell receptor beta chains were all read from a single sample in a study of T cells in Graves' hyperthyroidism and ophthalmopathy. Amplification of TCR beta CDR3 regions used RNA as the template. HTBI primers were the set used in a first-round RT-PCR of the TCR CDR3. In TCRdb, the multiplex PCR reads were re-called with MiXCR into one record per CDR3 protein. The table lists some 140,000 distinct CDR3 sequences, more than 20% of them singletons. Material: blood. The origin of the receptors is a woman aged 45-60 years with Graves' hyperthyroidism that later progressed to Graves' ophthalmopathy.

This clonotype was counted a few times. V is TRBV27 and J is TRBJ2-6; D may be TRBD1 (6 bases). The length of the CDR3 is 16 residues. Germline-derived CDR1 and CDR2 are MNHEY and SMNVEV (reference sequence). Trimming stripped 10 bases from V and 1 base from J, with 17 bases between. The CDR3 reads CATQIRGNSGANVLTF. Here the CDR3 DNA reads TGTGCCACCCAGATTAGGGGGAATTCTGGGGCCAACGTCCTGACTTTC. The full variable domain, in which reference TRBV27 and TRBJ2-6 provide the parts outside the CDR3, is EAQVTQNPRYLITVTGKKLTVTCSQNMNHEYMSWYRQDPGLGLRQIYYSMNVEVTDKGDVPEGYKVSRKEKRNFPLILESPSPNQTSLYFCATQIRGNSGANVLTFGAGSRLTVL.

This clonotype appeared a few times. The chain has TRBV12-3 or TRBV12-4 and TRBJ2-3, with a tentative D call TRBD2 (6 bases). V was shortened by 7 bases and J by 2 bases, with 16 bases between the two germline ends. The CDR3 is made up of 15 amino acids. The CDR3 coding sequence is TGTGCCAGCACCCCGCACGGAGGGCTCACAGATACGCAGTATTTT. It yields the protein CASTPHGGLTDTQYF.

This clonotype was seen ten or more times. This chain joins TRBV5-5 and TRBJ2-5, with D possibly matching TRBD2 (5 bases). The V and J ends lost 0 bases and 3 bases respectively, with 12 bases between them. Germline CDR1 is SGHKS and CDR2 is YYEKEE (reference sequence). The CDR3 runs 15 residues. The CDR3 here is CASSLEISVKETQYF. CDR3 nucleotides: TGTGCCAGCAGCTTGGAGATTAGCGTAAAAGAGACCCAGTACTTC.

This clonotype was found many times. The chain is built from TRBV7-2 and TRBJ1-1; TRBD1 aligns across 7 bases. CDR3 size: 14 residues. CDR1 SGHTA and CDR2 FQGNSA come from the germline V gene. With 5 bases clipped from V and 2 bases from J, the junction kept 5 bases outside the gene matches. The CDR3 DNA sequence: TGTGCCAGCAGCACCCGACAGGGCAACACTGAAGCTTTCTTT. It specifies CASSTRQGNTEAFF. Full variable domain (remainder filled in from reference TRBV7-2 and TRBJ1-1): GAGVSQSPSNKVTEKGKDVELRCDPISGHTALYWYRQSLGQGLEFLIYFQGNSAPDKSGLPSDRFSAERTGGSVSTLTIQRTQQEDSAVYLCASSTRQGNTEAFFGQGTRLTVV.

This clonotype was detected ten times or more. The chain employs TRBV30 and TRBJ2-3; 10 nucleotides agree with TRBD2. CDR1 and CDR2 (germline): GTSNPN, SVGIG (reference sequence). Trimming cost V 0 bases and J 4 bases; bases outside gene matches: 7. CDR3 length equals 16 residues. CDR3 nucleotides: TGTGCCTGGAGTGTACTTCCTAGCGGGAGACCAGATACGCAGTATTTT. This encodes CAWSVLPSGRPDTQYF.

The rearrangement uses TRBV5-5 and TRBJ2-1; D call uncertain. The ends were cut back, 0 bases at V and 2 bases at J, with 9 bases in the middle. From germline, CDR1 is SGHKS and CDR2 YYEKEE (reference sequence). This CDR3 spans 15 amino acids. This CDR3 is CASSLVTGPYNEQFF. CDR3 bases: TGTGCCAGCAGCTTGGTGACCGGCCCCTACAATGAGCAGTTCTTC.

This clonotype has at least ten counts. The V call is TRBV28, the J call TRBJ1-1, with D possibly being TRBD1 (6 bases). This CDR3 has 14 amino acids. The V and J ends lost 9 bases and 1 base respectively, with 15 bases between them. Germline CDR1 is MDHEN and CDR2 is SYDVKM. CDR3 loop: CASLRGDKNTEAFF. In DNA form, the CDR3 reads TGTGCCAGTCTGAGAGGGGACAAGAACACTGAAGCTTTCTTT.

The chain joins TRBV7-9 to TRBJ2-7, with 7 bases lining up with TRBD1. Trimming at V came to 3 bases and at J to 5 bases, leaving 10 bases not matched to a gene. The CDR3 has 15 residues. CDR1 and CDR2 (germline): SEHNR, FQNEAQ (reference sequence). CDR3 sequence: CASSFSTGSIHEQYF. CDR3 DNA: TGTGCCAGCAGCTTTTCGACAGGGAGTATCCACGAGCAGTACTTC.

The CDR3 nucleotides read TGTGCCAGCAGTTTTAACCTAAGACAGGGGAGTGGCTACACCTTC. Amino acids: CASSFNLRQGSGYTF. The genes are TRBV28 and TRBJ1-2; 8 positions match TRBD1. This CDR3 comprises 15 residues. Trimming cost V 3 bases and J 7 bases; bases outside gene matches: 10. Germline loops: CDR1 MDHEN, CDR2 SYDVKM.

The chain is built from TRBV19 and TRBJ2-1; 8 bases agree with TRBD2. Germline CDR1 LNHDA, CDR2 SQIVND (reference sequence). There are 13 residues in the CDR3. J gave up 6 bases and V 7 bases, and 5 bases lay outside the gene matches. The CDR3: CASKTSGSNEQFF. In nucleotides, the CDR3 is TGTGCCAGTAAAACTAGCGGCAGCAATGAGCAGTTCTTC.

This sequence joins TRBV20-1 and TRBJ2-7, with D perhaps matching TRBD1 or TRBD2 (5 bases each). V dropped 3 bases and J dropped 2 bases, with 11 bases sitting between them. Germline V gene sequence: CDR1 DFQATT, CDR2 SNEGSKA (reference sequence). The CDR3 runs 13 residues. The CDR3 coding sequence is TGCAGTGCTAGGGCCGGGACCCCCTACGAGCAGTACTTC. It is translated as CSARAGTPYEQYF.

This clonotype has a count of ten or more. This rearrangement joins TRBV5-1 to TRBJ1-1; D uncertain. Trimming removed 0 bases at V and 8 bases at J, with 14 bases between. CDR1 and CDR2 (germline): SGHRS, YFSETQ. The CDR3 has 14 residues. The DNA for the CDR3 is TGCGCCAGCAGCTTGGGTGAGAGTTTAGGAGAAGCTTTCTTT. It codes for CASSLGESLGEAFF.

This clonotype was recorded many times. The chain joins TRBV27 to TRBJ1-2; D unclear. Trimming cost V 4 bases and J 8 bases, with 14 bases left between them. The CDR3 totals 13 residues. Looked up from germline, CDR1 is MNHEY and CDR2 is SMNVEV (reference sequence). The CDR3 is CASSSDPVGGYTF. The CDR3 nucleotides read TGTGCCAGCAGTTCCGATCCCGTGGGCGGCTACACCTTC.

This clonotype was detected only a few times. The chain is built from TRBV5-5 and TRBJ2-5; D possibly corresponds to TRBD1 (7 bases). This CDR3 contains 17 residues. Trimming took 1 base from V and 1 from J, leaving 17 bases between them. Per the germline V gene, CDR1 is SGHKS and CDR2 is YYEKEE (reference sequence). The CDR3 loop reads CASSLRGPGGGQETQYF. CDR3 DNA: TGTGCCAGCAGCTTGAGAGGGCCAGGGGGAGGCCAAGAGACCCAGTACTTC.

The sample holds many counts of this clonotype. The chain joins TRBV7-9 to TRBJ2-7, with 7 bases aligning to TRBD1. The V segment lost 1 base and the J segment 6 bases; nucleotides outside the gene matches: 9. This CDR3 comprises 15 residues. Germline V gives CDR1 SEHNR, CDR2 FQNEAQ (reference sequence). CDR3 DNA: TGTGCCAGCAGCTTAGGACAGGGAATATCGCCCGAGCAGTACTTC. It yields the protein CASSLGQGISPEQYF.

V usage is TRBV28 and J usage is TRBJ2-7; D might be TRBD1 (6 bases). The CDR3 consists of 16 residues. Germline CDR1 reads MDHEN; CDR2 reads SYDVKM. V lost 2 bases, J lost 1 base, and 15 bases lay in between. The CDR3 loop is CASSLPPPGQSYEQYF. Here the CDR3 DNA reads TGTGCCAGCAGTTTACCCCCTCCCGGACAGTCCTACGAGCAGTACTTC.

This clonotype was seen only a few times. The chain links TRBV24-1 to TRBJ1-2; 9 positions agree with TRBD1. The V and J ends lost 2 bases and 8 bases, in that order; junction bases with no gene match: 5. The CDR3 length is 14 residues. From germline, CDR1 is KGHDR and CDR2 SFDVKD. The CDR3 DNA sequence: TGTGCCACCAGTGATTCAAGGACAGGGGCCGGCTACACCTTC. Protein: CATSDSRTGAGYTF.

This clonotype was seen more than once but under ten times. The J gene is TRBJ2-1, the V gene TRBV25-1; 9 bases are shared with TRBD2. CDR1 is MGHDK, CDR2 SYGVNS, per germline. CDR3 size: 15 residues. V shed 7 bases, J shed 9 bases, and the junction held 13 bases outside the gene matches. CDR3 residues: CASTPAGGPKGEQFF. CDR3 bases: TGTGCCAGCACCCCGGCGGGAGGGCCAAAGGGTGAGCAGTTCTTC.